One and the same sample provided the 29 T cell receptor beta chains below, sequenced in a study of blood T cell repertoires in COVID-19. Generated by immunoSEQ multiplex PCR, the TCRdb table keeps only in-frame clones and is missing some. The sample yields over 250,000 clones, 88% seen once. The sample comprised peripheral blood. These receptors came from a man aged 55 to 70 who had recovered from COVID-19.

J is TRBJ1-2 and V is TRBV7-9; the match to TRBD1 covers 9 bases. CDR1 is SEHNR, CDR2 FQNEAQ, per germline (reference sequence). The junction had 8 bases not matched to a gene; V was cut back by 2 bases and J by 4 bases. CDR3 length equals 16 residues. The CDR3 DNA reads as TGTGCCAGCAGCTTACTGGGACAGGGTCCATCCTATGGCTACACCTTC. This codes for CASSLLGQGPSYGYTF.

The rearrangement uses TRBV7-9 and TRBJ2-3; TRBD1 matches 8 bases. The CDR3 sequence is 15 residues long. Trimming took 2 bases from V and 6 from J; bases not matched to a gene: 7. CDR1 SEHNR and CDR2 FQNEAQ come from the germline V gene (reference sequence). The CDR3 DNA reads as TGTGCCAGCAGCTTATCGCCAGGGGGCAGGGATACGCAGTATTTT. Translation: CASSLSPGGRDTQYF.

The rearrangement joins TRBV27 to TRBJ1-4, with 10 bases matching TRBD1. Trimming took 2 bases from V and 8 from J; bases not matched to a gene: 5. The CDR3 runs to 15 residues. In germline, CDR1 is MNHEY, CDR2 SMNVEV (reference sequence). The CDR3 reads CASSLGGQGYEKLFF. CDR3 bases: TGTGCCAGCAGTTTAGGGGGACAGGGGTACGAAAAACTGTTTTTT.

The chain has TRBV18 and TRBJ2-7; TRBD2 agrees at 8 bases. CDR3 length: 15 residues. Germline trimming cut 3 bases from V and 0 bases from J; bases unmatched to any gene: 4. Per the germline V gene, CDR1 is KGHSH and CDR2 is LQKENI. The CDR3: CASSPGGGSSYEQYF. The CDR3 bases are TGTGCCAGCTCACCCGGCGGGGGGAGCTCCTACGAGCAGTACTTC.

The rearrangement links TRBV19 to TRBJ1-4; TRBD1 matches at 7 bases. Germline CDR1 is LNHDA and CDR2 is SQIVND (reference sequence). CDR3 length equals 17 residues. Trimming at V came to 4 bases and at J to 11 bases, leaving 19 bases not matched to a gene. The CDR3 nucleotides read TGTGCCAGTAGTAGTTACCCGGGACAGCTAGTTTGGTTGAAACTGTTTTTT. It encodes CASSSYPGQLVWLKLFF.

The chain uses TRBV9 and TRBJ1-3, with D perhaps matching TRBD1 (6 bases). From germline, CDR1 is SGDLS and CDR2 YYNGEE. Trimming cost V 3 bases and J 0 bases, with 7 bases left between them. This CDR3 has 14 amino acids. The CDR3 loop is CASSGTASGNTIYF. The CDR3 DNA is TGTGCCAGCAGCGGGACAGCCTCTGGAAACACCATATATTTT.

CDR3 DNA: TGTGCCAGCACCCCAGACAGGGTAAGAGGTAATGAGCAGTTCTTC. Encoded protein: CASTPDRVRGNEQFF. The chain joins TRBV3-1 (or the pseudogene TRBV3-2) to TRBJ2-1; 7 bases are shared with TRBD1. CDR1 and CDR2 (germline): LGHDT, YNNKEL (reference sequence). The CDR3 is 15 amino acids. V lost 7 bases to trimming and J lost 7 bases; unmatched junction nucleotides: 13.

The chain links TRBV29-1 to TRBJ2-7; the match to TRBD1 covers 8 bases. The CDR3 is 12 amino acids. J lost 3 bases, V lost 4 bases, and 2 bases had no gene match. The germline V gene encodes CDR1 SQVTM and CDR2 ANQGSEA. The CDR3 DNA is TGCAGCGTTGCAGGGGGCAGCTACGAGCAGTACTTC. This gives the protein CSVAGGSYEQYF.

The chain recombines TRBV24-1 with TRBJ2-3; D might be TRBD1 (6 bases). The length of the CDR3 is 15 residues. V lost 3 bases and J 2 bases, leaving 11 bases between the germline ends. In germline, CDR1 is KGHDR, CDR2 SFDVKD. CDR3 region: CATSDPTGYTDTQYF. CDR3 bases: TGTGCCACCAGTGATCCCACAGGGTACACAGATACGCAGTATTTT.

The rearrangement links TRBV24-1 to TRBJ1-2; possible D gene TRBD1, 5 bases. The ends were cut back, 6 bases at V and 7 bases at J, with 17 bases in the middle. Looked up from germline, CDR1 is KGHDR and CDR2 is SFDVKD. The CDR3 is made up of 14 amino acids. The CDR3 DNA is TGTGCCACCAGTCTAAGTCAGGGCTTTGGTGGCTACACCTTC. Its translation: CATSLSQGFGGYTF.

In its sample, this clone was seen once. The V and J genes are TRBV4-2 and TRBJ2-7, with a possible D match to TRBD1 (5 bases). The CDR3 contains 14 residues. The germline CDR1 and CDR2 sequences are LGHNA and YNFKEQ. V was cut by 2 bases and J by 4 bases, with 12 bases left in between. The chain's CDR3 is CASSQSSQAYEQYF. In nucleotides, the CDR3 is TGTGCCAGCAGCCAATCTTCACAGGCATACGAGCAGTACTTC.

The chain carries TRBV29-1 and TRBJ2-5, with TRBD1 matching over 7 bases. J was trimmed by 4 bases and V by 7 bases; bases with no gene match: 6. From germline, CDR1 is SQVTM and CDR2 ANQGSEA. This CDR3 has 12 residues. The CDR3 reads CSGTGARETQYF. The CDR3 DNA is TGCAGCGGAACAGGGGCGCGAGAGACCCAGTACTTC.

The CDR3 is CASSLRTGVNSPLHF. The CDR3 coding sequence is TGTGCCAGCAGCTTAAGGACAGGGGTTAATTCACCCCTCCACTTT. The V call is TRBV11-2, the J call TRBJ1-6, with TRBD1 matching 9 bases. Trimming took 2 bases from V and 6 from J; bases not matched to a gene: 2. Germline V gene lookup returns CDR1 SGHAT and CDR2 FQNNGV. The CDR3 runs 15 residues.

The chain links TRBV9 to TRBJ2-5; the match to TRBD1 covers 9 bases. The CDR3 spans 14 residues. Germline loops: CDR1 SGDLS, CDR2 YYNGEE. Unmatched junction bases numbered 6, after V lost 4 bases and J lost 5 bases. The CDR3 loop is CASSPDRGGETQYF. The CDR3 DNA follows: TGTGCCAGCAGCCCGGACAGGGGTGGCGAGACCCAGTACTTC.

This chain uses TRBV10-3 with TRBJ2-7; TRBD1 aligns across 9 bases. Germline CDR1 ENHRY, CDR2 SYGVKD. Trimming removed 8 bases from V and 4 bases from J; junction bases left unmatched: 18. The CDR3 is 17 residues long. The chain's CDR3 is CAILEKGRGTGSYEQYF. In DNA form, the CDR3 reads TGTGCCATCTTAGAGAAGGGTAGGGGGACAGGGTCGTACGAGCAGTACTTC.

The V call is TRBV24-1, the J call TRBJ1-1; D is undetermined. Germline V CDR1 and CDR2: KGHDR, SFDVKD. The CDR3 is 13 residues long. The V and J ends lost 1 base and 2 bases respectively, with 4 bases between them. The CDR3 protein is CATSDFRNTEAFF. The CDR3 DNA is TGTGCCACCAGTGATTTCAGAAACACTGAAGCTTTCTTT.

The rearrangement uses TRBV6-2 or TRBV6-3 and TRBJ1-1; perhaps TRBD1 as D (5 bases). Trimming pared 4 bases from V and 4 bases from J, leaving 10 bases between. Germline V lookup: CDR1 MNHEY, CDR2 SVGEGT. The CDR3 is 13 amino acids. DNA of the CDR3: TGTGCCAGCAGTTTCGGGGGAGGCACTGAAGCTTTCTTT. Amino acids: CASSFGGGTEAFF.

In DNA form, the CDR3 reads TGTGCCAGTAGTTGGGCGGGAGAGACCCAGTACTTC. It codes for CASSWAGETQYF. This rearrangement joins TRBV19 to TRBJ2-5; D might be TRBD2 (5 bases). This CDR3 has 12 amino acids. Germline loops: CDR1 LNHDA, CDR2 SQIVND (reference sequence). V was pared by 5 bases and J by 4 bases, with 8 bases between. Full variable domain (outside the CDR3, taken from reference TRBV19 and TRBJ2-5): DGGITQSPKYLFRKEGQNVTLSCEQNLNHDAMYWYRQDPGQGLRLIYYSQIVNDFQKGDIAEGYSVSREKKESFPLTVTSAQKNPTAFYLCASSWAGETQYFGPGTRLLVL.

This clone was seen only once. Mismatch with germline at one junction end may stem from a read error. The V and J genes are TRBV5-1 and TRBJ1-2; perhaps TRBD1 as D (5 bases). The CDR3 sequence is 16 residues long. The germline V gene encodes CDR1 SGHRS and CDR2 YFSETQ. CDR3 coding DNA: TGCGCCAGCAGTTTGGCCGTTGGGGCGCGGTCATATGGCTACACCTTC. Translated, it gives CASSLAVGARSYGYTF.

The chain has TRBV7-3 and TRBJ2-7; D perhaps matches TRBD2 (6 bases). The CDR3 is made up of 14 amino acids. In germline, CDR1 is SGHTA, CDR2 FQGTGA. Trimming cost V 5 bases and J 3 bases, with 14 bases left between them. CDR3 sequence: CASSPGSGVYEQYF. CDR3 coding DNA: TGTGCCAGCAGCCCCGGCTCGGGAGTCTACGAGCAGTACTTC.

The chain couples TRBV5-6 to TRBJ2-1; 7 positions agree with TRBD1. Germline CDR1 reads SGHDT; CDR2 reads YYEEEE. CDR3 length: 15 amino acids. V lost 2 bases and J lost 2; bases outside the gene matches: 4. Here the CDR3 reads CASSLPGGPYNEQFF. In DNA, the CDR3 is TGTGCCAGCAGCTTACCAGGGGGTCCCTACAATGAGCAGTTCTTC.

The genes are TRBV9 and TRBJ2-5; 9 nucleotides agree with TRBD1. The CDR3 extends over 16 amino acids. The germline gives CDR1 SGDLS, CDR2 YYNGEE. The J segment lost 1 base and the V segment lost 3 bases, leaving 7 bases of the junction unmatched. DNA for the CDR3: TGTGCCAGCAGCGGGGGGACAGGGCAAGGCCAAGAGACCCAGTACTTC. It specifies CASSGGTGQGQETQYF.

The chain is built from TRBV19 and TRBJ1-6; D unclear. There are 12 residues in the CDR3. The V gene lost 3 bases and the J gene lost 7 bases, with 4 bases spanning the gap. From germline, CDR1 is LNHDA and CDR2 SQIVND (reference sequence). The CDR3 DNA is TGTGCCAGTAGTATGCGGAATTCACCCCTCCACTTT. Encoded protein: CASSMRNSPLHF.

The V and J genes are TRBV4-2 and TRBJ1-2; 8 bases are shared with TRBD1. V gave up 4 bases and J gave up 7 bases; unmatched junction bases: 5. Germline V gene lookup returns CDR1 LGHNA and CDR2 YNFKEQ. The CDR3 runs to 13 residues. The CDR3 protein is CASSRTDRGGYTF. In nucleotides, the CDR3 is TGTGCCAGCAGCCGAACCGACAGGGGTGGCTACACCTTC.

The rearrangement joins TRBV11-3 to TRBJ1-1; 8 bases match TRBD1. Trimming at V came to 4 bases and at J to 1 base, leaving 5 bases not matched to a gene. Germline loops: CDR1 SGHNT, CDR2 YENEEA. The CDR3 spans 15 residues. CDR3 amino acids: CASSSSGGRNTEAFF. The CDR3 DNA reads as TGTGCCAGCAGCTCCTCAGGGGGCAGGAACACTGAAGCTTTCTTT.

A single count supports this clone. V usage is TRBV5-5 and J usage is TRBJ1-1; no clear D gene. V lost 2 bases and J lost 1, with 6 bases in between. The germline CDR1 and CDR2 sequences are SGHKS and YYEKEE (reference sequence). The CDR3 covers 13 residues. DNA of the CDR3: TGTGCCAGCAGCTTTAGCTCGAACACTGAAGCTTTCTTT. The encoded protein is CASSFSSNTEAFF.

This clone was recorded only once. This chain links TRBV7-9 with TRBJ2-7, with D possibly TRBD2 on 6 matching bases. The CDR3 runs 15 residues. Germline loops: CDR1 SEHNR, CDR2 FQNEAQ (reference sequence). V was pared by 1 base and J by 6 bases, with 16 bases between. The CDR3: CASSLGSGQEGEQYF. CDR3 nucleotides: TGTGCCAGCAGCTTAGGTAGTGGGCAGGAGGGCGAGCAGTACTTC.

This clone has just a few counts. The CDR3 here is CASSSSFNFIGSTDTQYF. Written as DNA, the CDR3 is TGTGCCAGCAGCTCCTCTTTCAACTTTATTGGTAGTACAGATACGCAGTATTTT. The genes are TRBV11-2 and TRBJ2-3, with no clear D. V dropped 4 bases and J dropped 3 bases, with 23 bases sitting between them. Germline lookup yields CDR1 SGHAT and CDR2 FQNNGV. This CDR3 region has 18 residues.

The chain recombines TRBV6-5 with TRBJ1-6; 9 bases align to TRBD1. Germline CDR1 is MNHEY and CDR2 is SVGAGI. Losses at the gene ends were 6 bases for V and 8 bases for J; bases not matched to a gene: 5. This CDR3 spans 14 amino acids. The CDR3 loop is CASRPGQGHSPLHF. The CDR3 nucleotides read TGTGCCAGCAGACCGGGACAGGGACATTCACCCCTCCACTTT.